Listed below are T cell receptor beta chains from one sample, sequenced in a study of shared clonotypes between healthy human individuals. The repertoire was sequenced with immunoSEQ multiplex PCR; TCRdb's copy has only in-frame clones and lacks some. The sample includes some 1.5 million clones, approximately 97% of them seen just once. Sequencing was done on a sample of naive CD4+ T cells sorted from blood. All receptors derive from a man aged 25 to 45 in good health. The CDR3 runs from the conserved cysteine through the conserved F or W. A D gene is named only where the DNA matches it firmly. Size is omitted from some rows. Given values are once, few, many or a class for expanded clones.

v_call	d_call	clone_size	j_call	cdr3_aa	cdr3_nt
TRBV5-1	TRBD1	-	TRBJ2-3	CASSRDSNTDTQYF	TGCGCCAGCAGCCGGGACAGTAACACAGATACGCAGTATTTT
TRBV7-3	TRBD1	-	TRBJ2-1	CASSQDRVSYNEQFF	TGTGCCAGCAGCCAGGACAGGGTCTCCTACAATGAGCAGTTCTTC
TRBV15	TRBD1	-	TRBJ1-5	CATSTFPDRVFRPQHF	TGTGCCACCAGCACCTTTCCGGACAGGGTCTTTCGGCCCCAGCATTTT
TRBV18	TRBD2	-	TRBJ2-5	CASSLLAGVETQYF	TGTGCCAGCTCACTTCTGGCGGGAGTAGAGACCCAGTACTTC
TRBV6-1	-	-	TRBJ1-4	CASSEAQFGQKLFF	TGTGCCAGCAGTGAAGCGCAGTTCGGACAGAAACTGTTTTTT
TRBV30	-	-	TRBJ2-2	CAWNRAGELFF	TGTGCCTGGAACAGGGCCGGGGAGCTGTTTTTT
TRBV13	-	-	TRBJ2-1	CASSLIPSANNEQFF	TGTGCCAGCAGCTTAATTCCGTCCGCCAACAATGAGCAGTTCTTC
TRBV6-1	-	-	TRBJ1-2	CASSLGRERYGYTF	TGTGCCAGCAGTCTCGGACGGGAACGATATGGCTACACCTTC
TRBV13	TRBD1	-	TRBJ2-2	CASSFRQGPSGTGELFF	TGTGCCAGCAGTTTTCGACAGGGGCCCTCGGGCACCGGGGAGCTGTTTTTT
TRBV21-1	-	-	TRBJ2-1	CASSVNEQFF	TGTGCCAGCAGCGTCAATGAGCAGTTCTTC
TRBV2	TRBD1	-	TRBJ2-2	CASSGQGAGELFF	TGTGCCAGCAGTGGACAGGGCGCCGGGGAGCTGTTTTTT
TRBV30	-	once	TRBJ1-5	CAWSVGGKQPQHF	TGTGCCTGGAGTGTAGGGGGGAAGCAGCCCCAGCATTTT
TRBV30	TRBD1	-	TRBJ1-1	CAWSVPFRGRTEAFF	TGTGCCTGGAGTGTACCCTTTAGGGGGCGGACTGAAGCTTTCTTT
TRBV10-2	-	-	TRBJ1-5	CASAGTLLQPQHF	TGCGCCAGCGCAGGGACTTTACTACAGCCCCAGCATTTT
TRBV2	TRBD1	-	TRBJ2-7	CAGRQGNYEQYF	TGTGCCGGGCGACAGGGGAACTACGAGCAGTACTTC
TRBV28	TRBD1	-	TRBJ1-5	CASSPLGQGEDQPQHF	TGTGCCAGCAGTCCCCTCGGACAGGGGGAAGATCAGCCCCAGCATTTT
TRBV11-2	-	-	TRBJ2-3	CASSRPIRRFGADTQYF	TGTGCCAGCAGCCGCCCCATTCGACGCTTCGGGGCAGATACGCAGTATTTT
TRBV5-4	-	-	TRBJ2-3	CASSSPDRDTQYF	TGTGCCAGCAGCTCCCCCGACAGGGATACGCAGTATTTT
TRBV19	-	-	TRBJ2-6	CASSRQRNVLTF	TGTGCCAGTAGTAGGCAGCGTAACGTCCTGACTTTC
TRBV6-1	-	-	TRBJ2-7	CASAQGLRYEQYF	TGTGCCAGCGCACAGGGTCTACGCTACGAGCAGTACTTC
TRBV10-3	-	once	TRBJ2-5	CAIRGTEGETQYF	TGTGCCATCCGGGGCACCGAAGGGGAGACCCAGTACTTC
TRBV7-6	TRBD2	-	TRBJ2-1	CASSPGLAGVHYNEQFF	TGTGCCAGCAGCCCGGGACTAGCGGGAGTACACTACAATGAGCAGTTCTTC
TRBV6-5	-	-	TRBJ2-7	CASSRTVSGEQYF	TGTGCCAGCAGTCGTACCGTCTCTGGCGAGCAGTACTTC
TRBV18	-	-	TRBJ2-1	CASNRYRESYNEQFF	TGTGCCAGCAACAGGTATAGGGAATCCTACAATGAGCAGTTCTTC
TRBV4-2	-	once	TRBJ1-5	CASSPTRLNQPQHF	TGTGCCAGCAGTCCTACACGTCTAAATCAGCCCCAGCATTTT
TRBV14	TRBD1	-	TRBJ2-7	CASSPGWAGGYEQYF	TGTGCCAGCAGCCCCGGTTGGGCAGGGGGATACGAGCAGTACTTC
TRBV11-2	TRBD2	-	TRBJ2-7	CASSKPSGLAGSYEQYF	TGTGCCAGCAGCAAACCCTCCGGGCTAGCGGGAAGTTACGAGCAGTACTTC
TRBV5-1	TRBD1	-	TRBJ1-1	CASGPGQGFGGTEAFF	TGCGCCAGCGGTCCCGGACAGGGTTTCGGTGGCACTGAAGCTTTCTTT
TRBV5-1	TRBD2	-	TRBJ2-2	CASSLAVLAGPNTGELFF	TGCGCCAGCAGCTTGGCCGTTCTAGCGGGACCGAACACCGGGGAGCTGTTTTTT